A single sample gave rise to the 28 T cell receptor beta chains below, sequenced in a study of identical twins. TCRdb processed the 5' RACE reads anew with MiXCR; each CDR3 protein has one entry. The sample yields about 190,000 distinct CDR3 sequences, 15% to 20% seen once. These records were also assigned to another study, of T cells expressing NK-cell markers.

Sequences were obtained from CD8+ T cells sorted from blood. The receptors were sampled from a young woman in good health.

The chain has TRBV29-1 and TRBJ1-2, with a tentative D call TRBD1 (6 bases). Germline CDR1 and CDR2: SQVTM and ANQGSEA. This CDR3 contains 14 residues. V was trimmed by 4 bases and J by 4 bases, leaving 16 bases between them. The CDR3 nucleotides are TGCAGCGTTGTGGGGGGACAAAGCCCCTATGGCTACACCTTC. This translates into CSVVGGQSPYGYTF.

This clonotype was seen only a few times. CDR3 DNA: TGCAGCGTTGAACCACACCCGGACGAGAGCACAGATACGCAGTATTTT. Translated, it gives CSVEPHPDESTDTQYF. The chain carries TRBV29-1 and TRBJ2-3, with D uncertain. This CDR3 has 16 residues. V dropped 2 bases and J dropped 0 bases, with 15 bases sitting between them. The V gene's germline CDR1 is SQVTM and CDR2 ANQGSEA.

This clonotype has more than one count but fewer than ten. The V and J genes are TRBV4-3 and TRBJ2-1; TRBD2 matches at 8 bases. Germline V gene sequence: CDR1 LGHNA, CDR2 YSLEER. The junction had 3 bases not matched to a gene; V was cut back by 3 bases and J by 2 bases. The CDR3 consists of 15 residues. The CDR3 reads CASSQSGSTYNEQFF. Written as DNA, the CDR3 is TGCGCCAGCAGCCAGAGCGGGAGCACCTACAATGAGCAGTTCTTC.

A few counts support this clonotype. The chain is built from TRBV7-8 and TRBJ1-3, with a tentative D call TRBD1 (6 bases). Trimming shortened V by 5 bases and J by 0 bases, and 17 bases separated the two germline ends. The CDR3 totals 17 residues. Germline values: CDR1 SGHVS, CDR2 FQNEAQ. DNA for the CDR3: TGTGCCAGCAGCACTTACAGGGATCCGAGCTCTGGAAACACCATATATTTT. It translates to CASSTYRDPSSGNTIYF.

This clonotype was seen a handful of times. CDR3 coding DNA: TGTGCCACCAGTGAGAGTGGCGGGAGTCTCTTCGGGAATGAGCAGTTCTTC. It codes for CATSESGGSLFGNEQFF. The chain employs TRBV24-1 and TRBJ2-1; 7 bases align to TRBD2. The germline CDR1 and CDR2 sequences are KGHDR and SFDVKD. The junction had 15 bases not matched to a gene; V was cut back by 4 bases and J by 7 bases. The CDR3 contains 17 residues.

This clonotype occurred a few times. The gene calls are TRBV27 and TRBJ2-1; possibly TRBD2 for D (6 bases). CDR1 and CDR2 (germline): MNHEY, SMNVEV (reference sequence). V shed 3 bases and J shed 2 bases, with 11 bases lying between them. This CDR3 is 15 amino acids long. CDR3 residues: CASSLLRGAYNEQFF. CDR3 sequence (DNA): TGTGCCAGCAGTTTGTTGCGGGGAGCCTACAATGAGCAGTTCTTC.

The sample holds a few counts of this clonotype. The J gene is TRBJ2-2, the V gene TRBV27; 7 positions match TRBD2. CDR3 length: 15 amino acids. The V and J ends lost 4 bases and 4 bases, in that order; junction bases with no gene match: 6. Germline loops: CDR1 MNHEY, CDR2 SMNVEV (reference sequence). The CDR3 loop reads CASSSLADPTGELFF. CDR3 DNA sequence: TGTGCCAGCAGTTCCCTAGCGGATCCCACCGGGGAGCTGTTTTTT.

The chain uses TRBV11-2 and TRBJ2-3; TRBD2 matches 11 bases. V was pared by 7 bases and J by 4 bases, with 7 bases of the junction left unmatched. Germline V gives CDR1 SGHAT, CDR2 FQNNGV. This CDR3 region has 15 residues. In nucleotides, the CDR3 is TGTGCCAGCACCCAGACTAGCGGGGTGTCAGATACGCAGTATTTT. As protein: CASTQTSGVSDTQYF.

The table lists this clonotype with a few counts. CDR3 sequence: CASSSGQGSGQPQHF. The DNA of the CDR3 is TGTGCCAGCAGCTCGGGACAGGGGTCGGGTCAGCCCCAGCATTTT. The J gene is TRBJ1-5, the V gene TRBV5-6, with 10 nucleotides matching TRBD1. From germline, CDR1 is SGHDT and CDR2 YYEEEE. V lost 3 bases to trimming and J lost 6 bases; unmatched junction nucleotides: 6. There are 15 residues in the CDR3.

The J gene is TRBJ2-3, the V gene TRBV9, with a possible D match to TRBD2 (5 bases). V was clipped by 0 bases and J by 5 bases, with 10 bases between them. The CDR3 length is 14 residues. From germline, CDR1 is SGDLS and CDR2 YYNGEE. The DNA for the CDR3 is TGTGCCAGCAGCGTAGGAGGGAGCGGAGATACGCAGTATTTT. This translates into CASSVGGSGDTQYF. The full variable domain, its missing parts supplied by reference TRBV9 and TRBJ2-3, is DSGVTQTPKHLITATGQRVTLRCSPRSGDLSVYWYQQSLDQGLQFLIQYYNGEERAKGNILERFSAQQFPDLHSELNLSSLELGDSALYFCASSVGGSGDTQYFGPGTRLTVL.

This clonotype appeared a few times. The V call is TRBV9, the J call TRBJ2-7; D assignment may be TRBD1 or TRBD2 (5 bases each). This CDR3 region has 15 residues. Germline V gene data show CDR1 as SGDLS and CDR2 as YYNGEE. Trimming cost V 1 base and J 2 bases, with 13 bases left between them. This CDR3 is CASSVLGGDTYEQYF. For the CDR3, the DNA is TGTGCCAGCAGCGTACTTGGGGGAGATACCTACGAGCAGTACTTC.

There are a few counts of this clonotype. The gene calls are TRBV20-1 and TRBJ2-5, with D maybe TRBD1 (6 bases). The CDR3 runs 13 residues. V was shortened by 1 base and J by 5 bases, with 11 bases between the two germline ends. Per the germline V gene, CDR1 is DFQATT and CDR2 is SNEGSKA (reference sequence). This CDR3 reads CSARVRQAETQYF. The CDR3 nucleotides are TGCAGTGCTAGAGTCCGACAGGCGGAGACCCAGTACTTC.

This clonotype has more than one count but fewer than ten. This rearrangement joins TRBV5-1 to TRBJ2-7; D is perhaps TRBD1 (5 bases). The CDR3 runs to 14 residues. CDR1 is SGHRS, CDR2 YFSETQ, per germline. V was clipped by 2 bases and J by 7 bases, with 16 bases between them. CDR3 protein: CASSFGAGLEEQYF. For the CDR3, the DNA is TGCGCCAGCAGCTTTGGGGCAGGGCTGGAGGAGCAGTACTTC.

The chain combines TRBV10-3 with TRBJ2-7; D remains unclear. Germline V CDR1 and CDR2: ENHRY, SYGVKD. CDR3 length: 13 amino acids. V was trimmed by 3 bases and J by 2 bases, leaving 8 bases between them. The CDR3 protein is CAISETETYEQYF. DNA of the CDR3: TGTGCCATCAGTGAAACGGAGACCTACGAGCAGTACTTC.

The chain uses TRBV27 and TRBJ2-7; 13 bases fit TRBD2. This CDR3 is built from 14 residues. J lost 6 bases, V lost 4 bases, and 3 bases had no gene match. Germline V gene data show CDR1 as MNHEY and CDR2 as SMNVEV (reference sequence). This chain's CDR3 is CASSSGLAGSEQYF. CDR3 nucleotide sequence: TGTGCCAGCAGTTCGGGACTAGCGGGGAGCGAGCAGTACTTC.

J is TRBJ2-3 and V is TRBV20-1; 13 positions match TRBD2. The V gene's germline CDR1 is DFQATT and CDR2 SNEGSKA (reference sequence). The V and J ends lost 4 bases and 4 bases, in that order; junction bases with no gene match: 11. This CDR3 contains 17 residues. The CDR3 region is CSATRLAGGVDADTQYF. CDR3 DNA: TGCAGTGCTACCAGACTAGCGGGGGGTGTGGATGCAGATACGCAGTATTTT.

A few counts support this clonotype. The chain is built from TRBV27 and TRBJ2-1, with unresolved D. Trimming shortened V by 6 bases and J by 0 bases, and 15 bases separated the two germline ends. The germline gives CDR1 MNHEY, CDR2 SMNVEV (reference sequence). The CDR3 is 16 amino acids. CDR3 DNA sequence: TGTGCCAGCAGCACCCGTGGCGGTGTCTCCTACAATGAGCAGTTCTTC. Its protein product is CASSTRGGVSYNEQFF.

The chain uses TRBV10-3 and TRBJ2-6, with 7 bases that match TRBD2. Losses at the gene ends were 10 bases for V and 4 bases for J; bases not matched to a gene: 7. Germline CDR1 is ENHRY and CDR2 is SYGVKD. The CDR3 sequence is 14 residues long. CDR3 DNA sequence: TGTGCCACCCGCGTACTAGCGGGGGCCAACGTCCTGACTTTC. Protein product: CATRVLAGANVLTF.

This clonotype appeared once. V is TRBV4-3 and J is TRBJ2-3; D is uncertain. V lost 1 base and J lost 4, with 12 bases in between. The V gene's germline CDR1 is LGHNA and CDR2 YSLEER. The CDR3 consists of 15 residues. CDR3 residues: CASSQVGEWPDTQYF. The CDR3 nucleotides are TGCGCCAGCAGCCAAGTTGGCGAGTGGCCAGATACGCAGTATTTT.

A few counts support this clonotype. The V gene is TRBV29-1, the J gene TRBJ2-1; D may be TRBD2 (5 bases). Trimming shortened V by 3 bases and J by 0 bases, and 9 bases separated the two germline ends. Germline V gene data show CDR1 as SQVTM and CDR2 as ANQGSEA. The CDR3 is 14 amino acids. The CDR3 loop is CSVEERSSYNEQFF. The CDR3 nucleotides read TGCAGCGTTGAGGAGCGGAGCTCCTACAATGAGCAGTTCTTC.

In its sample, this clonotype was seen a few times. The chain carries TRBV11-2 and TRBJ2-7; no definite D call. This CDR3 has 14 residues. The V gene lost 5 bases and the J gene lost 1 base, with 12 bases spanning the gap. The germline gives CDR1 SGHAT, CDR2 FQNNGV. The CDR3, as DNA: TGTGCCAGCAGCGGCCATGGAGATTCCTACGAGCAGTACTTC. Translating it yields CASSGHGDSYEQYF.

This rearrangement joins TRBV27 to TRBJ2-7, with TRBD1 as a possible D gene (5 bases). The germline V and J ends were trimmed by 5 bases and 7 bases, with 12 bases remaining between them. CDR3 length: 12 residues. CDR1 MNHEY and CDR2 SMNVEV come from the germline V gene (reference sequence). CDR3 amino acids: CASSRPKGEQYF. The CDR3 nucleotides read TGTGCCAGCAGTAGACCCAAGGGGGAGCAGTACTTC.

This chain joins TRBV7-8 and TRBJ2-1; D ambiguous. V lost 4 bases to trimming and J lost 8 bases, with 15 bases between them. This CDR3 region has 14 residues. The germline V gene has CDR1 SGHVS and CDR2 FQNEAQ. DNA for the CDR3: TGTGCCAGCAGCTACCAAGTCGGACCCGATGAGCAGTTCTTC. It encodes CASSYQVGPDEQFF.

This clonotype was detected only a few times. The chain has TRBV20-1 and TRBJ2-7; the match to TRBD2 covers 9 bases. V lost 3 bases, J lost 5 bases, and 8 bases stayed unmatched. CDR3 length equals 14 residues. From germline, CDR1 is DFQATT and CDR2 SNEGSKA (reference sequence). The CDR3 nucleotides are TGCAGTGCTAGGGCGGGAGGGCCACGGGACGAGCAGTACTTC. Amino acid sequence: CSARAGGPRDEQYF.

The sample holds a few counts of this clonotype. The chain links TRBV4-1 to TRBJ2-1; 12 positions agree with TRBD2. Germline V gene data show CDR1 as MGHRA and CDR2 as YSYEKL. The CDR3 extends over 15 amino acids. Trimming took 0 bases from V and 8 from J; bases not matched to a gene: 2. The CDR3 DNA sequence: TGCGCCAGCAGCCAAGATCCTAGCGGGAGGGATGAGCAGTTCTTC. Translation gives CASSQDPSGRDEQFF.

In this sample, this clonotype turned up a few times. CDR3: CASSLLAGGPGEQYF. As DNA, the CDR3 is TGTGCCAGCAGCTTACTAGCGGGGGGGCCAGGCGAGCAGTACTTC. The chain employs TRBV7-9 and TRBJ2-7, with 12 bases identical to TRBD2. The V and J ends lost 2 bases and 6 bases, in that order; junction bases with no gene match: 5. The CDR3 extends over 15 amino acids. Germline CDR1 is SEHNR and CDR2 is FQNEAQ (reference sequence).

As for this clonotype: Just one base apart from a much larger clone, this may be a read error. The V gene is TRBV6-2 or TRBV6-3, the J gene TRBJ1-6; D remains unclear. The CDR3 is 15 amino acids. Per the germline V gene, CDR1 is MNHEY and CDR2 is SVGEGT. The DNA for the CDR3 is TGTGCCAGCAGTTACTCGGAGAGTCCGAATTCACCCATCCACTTT. Its translation is CASSYSESPNSPIHF.

This clonotype was counted only a few times. The chain is built from TRBV6-4 and TRBJ2-2, with D perhaps TRBD1 (5 bases). With 5 bases removed from V and 5 bases from J, the gap between germline ends came to 15 bases. This CDR3 region has 15 residues. Germline assignment: CDR1 MRHNA and CDR2 SNTAGT. The CDR3 DNA follows: TGTGCCAGCAGTCAGGGAAACTGGAAAACCGGGGAGCTGTTTTTT. This sequence encodes CASSQGNWKTGELFF.